This record looks at one T cell receptor beta chain sequence and its context. This clone came up once. This clone's antigen is unknown. No quality values exist for individual bases; no much larger clone is one base distant. Taken from cysteine to phenylalanine, the CDR3 has 13 residues. Of the read, only the CDR3 DNA is kept; its 39 bases are in frame from base 1. Based on the germline V gene, the CDR1 and CDR2 sequences are SGHRS and YFSETQ. V is cut by 1 base and J by 1 base, and the space between the germline ends is 5 bases. To sequence the TCRbeta CDR3 region, genomic DNA was isolated from the sorted cells. The immunoSEQ Assay was used to sequence the TCRbeta CDR3 regions. TCRdb carries this immuneACCESS record with in-frame sequences only. Its versions omit some clonotypes, under half of them owing to an unresolved V gene in the studies checked, with the rest unexplained. The sample table lists tens of thousands of clones, around three quarters of them with a count of one. The top ten clonotypes cover 21% of the sample.

The source of the sample is a study of OX40 agonist ivuxolimab in advanced cancers. Study-wide context: The costimulatory receptor OX40 (CD134) was targeted by ivuxolimab, a fully human IgG2 agonistic monoclonal antibody. Intravenous ivuxolimab was administered to patients every 2 weeks at six dose levels: 0.01, 0.1, 0.3, 1.5, 3 and 10 mg/kg. Of the roughly 54 dose-escalation patients, hepatocellular carcinoma was present in about 20, melanoma in roughly 15, renal cell carcinoma in 9 and head and neck cancer in 9. A male proportion of almost 85% and a mean age of roughly 55 years, ranging from about 20 to 79, were recorded for the dose-escalation cohort. Patients were allowed to have had prior anti-PD-1, anti-PD-L1 or anti-CTLA-4 therapy, and 40% of the dose-escalation patients had previously received checkpoint inhibitors. Partial responses occurred in three dose-escalation patients: two with cutaneous melanoma and one with hepatocellular carcinoma. Peripheral TCRbeta sequencing aimed to test whether ivuxolimab altered TCR sequence diversity and caused clonal T-cell expansion. The paper reports the monotherapy dose-escalation portion (N of about 50 patients) of the phase I ivuxolimab trial. Results the study describes overall, beyond this receptor: At doses of 0.1 to 3.0 mg/kg, clonal expansion of both CD4+ and CD8+ blood T cells was observed from baseline to week 6. In the 0.1-3.0 mg/kg groups, partial responders were among the patients with the lowest normalized peripheral clonal expansion, particularly in CD8+ T cells. Low levels of normalized T-cell clonal expansion were also seen in some nonresponding patients. After ivuxolimab, expanded clones were on average more numerous among CD8+ T cells than among CD4+ T cells. The antigen specificity of the peripheral T cells that underwent clonal expansion was not determined.

The trial excluded patients who had a history of autoimmune disease or who were on systemic immunosuppression. Peripheral blood for TCR sequencing was collected from all dose cohorts at baseline, on cycle 4 day 1, and on cycle 7 day 1. Samples were obtained from an open-label, multicenter, first-in-human phase I dose-escalation trial of ivuxolimab. The trial enrolled adults with locally advanced or metastatic head and neck squamous cell, hepatocellular, melanoma or renal cell carcinoma. Before TCR sequencing, CD4+ T cells and CD8+ T cells were sorted from peripheral blood as separate populations. The TCR sequence derives from an adult with an advanced solid tumor such as melanoma, head and neck, liver or kidney cancer. The rearrangement combines TRBV5-1 with TRBJ1-1; too little of a D gene remains to name it. The sample was CD4+ or CD8+ T cells sorted from blood, taken in a trial of the OX40 agonist ivuxolimab. The DNA is as follows: TGCGCCAGCAGCTTGAGTTGGAACACTGAAGCTTTCTTT. The translation is CASSLSWNTEAFF.